This TCR beta chain was recovered during a study of blood T cells in healthy people across ages. This CDR3 region has 21 residues. A J-beta primer mix and a sample-barcoded 5' primer were used in a second PCR of about 7 to 12 cycles. Each cDNA molecule was tagged by a template-switch adaptor that had 12 random nucleotides. TCRdb reprocessed the 5' RACE reads with MiXCR, giving one entry per CDR3 protein. There are 650,000 to 700,000 distinct CDR3 sequences in the sample; more than 45% occur only once, and approximately 15% lies in the top ten. The chain combines TRBV21-1 with TRBJ2-6. TRBV21-1 is labeled a pseudogene. The sequenced material came from blood. This clonotype originated in a woman at least 80 years old in good health. As DNA, the CDR3 is TGTGCCAGCAGCAAAGATGCCTTTCGGAGCTCGCTTGACTCTGGGGCCAACGTCCTGACTTTC. This encodes CASSKDAFRSSLDSGANVLTF.